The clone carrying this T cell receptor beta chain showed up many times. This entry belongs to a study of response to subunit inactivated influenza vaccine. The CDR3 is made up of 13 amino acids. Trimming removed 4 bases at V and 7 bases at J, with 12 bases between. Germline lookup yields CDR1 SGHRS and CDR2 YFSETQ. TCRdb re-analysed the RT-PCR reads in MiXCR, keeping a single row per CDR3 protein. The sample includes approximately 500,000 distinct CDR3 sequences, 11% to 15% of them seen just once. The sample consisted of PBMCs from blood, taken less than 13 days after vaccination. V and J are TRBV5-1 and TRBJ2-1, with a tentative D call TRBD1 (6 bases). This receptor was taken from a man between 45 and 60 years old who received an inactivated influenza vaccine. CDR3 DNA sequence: TGCGCCAGCAGCATACAGGGAATGAATGAGCAGTTCTTC. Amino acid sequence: CASSIQGMNEQFF. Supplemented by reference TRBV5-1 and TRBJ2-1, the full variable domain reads KAGVTQTPRYLIKTRGQQVTLSCSPISGHRSVSWYQQTPGQGLQFLFEYFSETQRNKGNFPGRFSGRQFSNSRSEMNVSTLELGDSALYLCASSIQGMNEQFFGPGTRLTVL.